The next 19 T cell receptor beta chains were all read from a single sample in a study of neurological immune-mediated disorders. TCRdb processed the 5' RACE reads anew with MiXCR; each CDR3 protein has one entry. This table holds tens of thousands of distinct CDR3 sequences, around 5% found once. Sequencing input: PBMCs. The receptors were sampled from a man between 18 and 29 years old with multiple sclerosis.

The rearrangement joins TRBV6-1 to TRBJ1-4, with D unresolved. Germline V gene sequence: CDR1 MNHNS, CDR2 SASEGT. The CDR3 length is 12 residues. V was pared by 7 bases and J by 2 bases, with 5 bases between. CDR3 bases: TGTGCCAGCATGGGGACTAATGAAAAACTGTTTTTT. This sequence encodes CASMGTNEKLFF.

This clonotype came up many times. This chain links TRBV7-2 with TRBJ1-1, with D maybe TRBD1 (6 bases). The CDR3 covers 14 residues. V was pared by 2 bases and J by 10 bases, with 17 bases between. Germline V gives CDR1 SGHTA, CDR2 FQGNSA. The CDR3 is CASSLMGEKGGAFF. In DNA form, the CDR3 reads TGTGCCAGCAGCTTAATGGGGGAGAAAGGGGGAGCTTTCTTT.

This clonotype was seen at least ten times. This chain joins TRBV5-1 and TRBJ2-7; possibly TRBD1 for D (6 bases). Germline V CDR1 and CDR2: SGHRS, YFSETQ. This CDR3 spans 12 amino acids. Deletions cut 1 base from V and 5 bases from J, with 7 bases between. Here the CDR3 reads CASSLNRDEQYF. CDR3 nucleotide sequence: TGCGCCAGCAGCTTGAACAGGGACGAGCAGTACTTC.

This clonotype has at least ten counts. V gene TRBV20-1 combines with J gene TRBJ1-6, with D uncertain. Per germline, CDR1 DFQATT and CDR2 SNEGSKA (reference sequence). The germline V and J ends were trimmed by 0 bases and 6 bases, with 18 bases remaining between them. The CDR3 runs 17 residues. This chain's CDR3 is CSARDPDGKNLNSPLHF. The CDR3 DNA reads as TGCAGTGCTAGAGATCCCGACGGGAAGAATCTTAATTCACCCCTCCACTTT.

This clonotype showed up many times. The chain has TRBV28 and TRBJ2-7; 8 nucleotides match TRBD1. This CDR3 spans 16 amino acids. Unmatched junction bases numbered 13, after V lost 7 bases and J lost 2 bases. Germline V lookup: CDR1 MDHEN, CDR2 SYDVKM. The CDR3 region is CASTDRVVLGAYEQYF. The CDR3, as DNA: TGTGCCAGCACGGACAGGGTGGTCCTTGGGGCCTACGAGCAGTACTTC.

This clonotype was seen repeatedly, ten times or more. The rearrangement joins TRBV5-1 to TRBJ2-1, with a possible D match to TRBD2 (6 bases). This CDR3 contains 13 residues. CDR1 and CDR2 (germline): SGHRS, YFSETQ. The V end lost 4 bases, the J end lost 8 bases, and 13 bases lay between the germline ends. CDR3: CASSPGSRDEQFF. DNA of the CDR3: TGCGCCAGCAGCCCCGGGAGTAGGGATGAGCAGTTCTTC.

The sample holds many counts of this clonotype. This chain links TRBV7-2 with TRBJ2-7; D gene unclear. This CDR3 comprises 12 residues. Germline V gene sequence: CDR1 SGHTA, CDR2 FQGNSA. Trimming took off 2 bases at V and 6 bases at J, with 8 bases between the two ends. The CDR3 sequence is CASSLYRREQYF. The CDR3 region has the DNA TGTGCCAGCAGCTTATATCGACGCGAGCAGTACTTC.

This clonotype showed up many times. The chain carries TRBV20-1 and TRBJ2-3; no reliable D call. Trimming removed 1 base from V and 0 bases from J, with 8 bases in between. The germline V gene has CDR1 DFQATT and CDR2 SNEGSKA (reference sequence). The CDR3 has 14 residues. CDR3 in amino acids: CSARAPHSTDTQYF. The CDR3 DNA reads as TGCAGTGCTAGAGCCCCCCACAGCACAGATACGCAGTATTTT.

This clonotype was seen at least ten times. The V gene is TRBV29-1, the J gene TRBJ2-3; 9 nucleotides line up with TRBD1. Germline V CDR1 and CDR2: SQVTM, ANQGSEA. Trimming at V came to 6 bases and at J to 6 bases, leaving 4 bases not matched to a gene. The CDR3 is made up of 12 amino acids. CDR3 region: CSVSTGGDTQYF. As DNA, the CDR3 is TGCAGCGTCTCGACAGGGGGGGATACGCAGTATTTT.

This clonotype was recorded at least ten times. The J gene is TRBJ1-3, the V gene TRBV7-9; D call uncertain. CDR3 length equals 15 residues. V lost 5 bases and J lost 0, with 11 bases in between. Germline lookup yields CDR1 SEHNR and CDR2 FQNEAQ (reference sequence). CDR3 nucleotide sequence: TGTGCCAGCAGCCCTCGCGCGGTCTCTGGAAACACCATATATTTT. It yields the protein CASSPRAVSGNTIYF.

This clonotype was detected ten times or more. The rearrangement uses TRBV20-1 and TRBJ2-1; 7 bases align to TRBD2. Germline V gene data show CDR1 as DFQATT and CDR2 as SNEGSKA (reference sequence). The ends lost 4 bases at V and 4 bases at J; junction bases unmatched: 7. The CDR3 has 14 residues. The CDR3 reads CSAITGAGYNEQFF. The CDR3 nucleotides read TGCAGTGCTATAACGGGAGCGGGGTACAATGAGCAGTTCTTC.

This clonotype was recorded at least ten times. Sequence at one end of the junction differs from germline and may be a read error. The chain is built from TRBV12-5 and TRBJ1-5; 9 bases match TRBD1. Germline V gene sequence: CDR1 LGHNT, CDR2 FRNRAP. The CDR3 contains 15 residues. CDR3 sequence reads: CASGLTQGAGQPQNF. CDR3 bases: TGTGCTAGTGGTTTGACACAGGGGGCGGGTCAGCCCCAGAATTTT.

This clonotype was seen at least ten times. One end of the junction fails to match germline, which may point to a read error. This chain uses TRBV10-3 with TRBJ2-7; TRBD2 matches at 10 bases. Germline CDR1 is ENHRY and CDR2 is SYGVKD. CDR3 size: 14 residues. CDR3 sequence reads: CASGIAGGSDEQYF. The CDR3 bases are TGTGCCTCCGGCATAGCGGGAGGCTCCGACGAGCAGTACTTC.

This clonotype was observed at least ten times. This sequence joins TRBV9 and TRBJ2-1, with unresolved D. The length of the CDR3 is 12 residues. The V end lost 3 bases, the J end lost 8 bases, and 9 bases lay between the germline ends. Germline V CDR1 and CDR2: SGDLS, YYNGEE. The CDR3 bases are TGTGCCAGCAGCGCCCCCCTGGATGAGCAGTTCTTC. This codes for CASSAPLDEQFF.

In this sample, this clonotype turned up a few times. This chain uses TRBV14 with TRBJ2-5; weak D call: TRBD2 (6 bases). With 0 bases removed from V and 2 bases from J, the gap between germline ends came to 16 bases. From germline, CDR1 is SGHDN and CDR2 FVKESK. This CDR3 has 17 amino acids. This chain's CDR3 is CASSQDVAGRWQETQYF. DNA of the CDR3: TGTGCCAGCAGCCAAGATGTCGCAGGGAGGTGGCAAGAGACCCAGTACTTC.

This clonotype showed up many times. V usage is TRBV28 and J usage is TRBJ2-7; 7 bases match TRBD1. Trimming at V came to 6 bases and at J to 6 bases, leaving 11 bases not matched to a gene. CDR1 and CDR2 (germline): MDHEN, SYDVKM. The CDR3 loop spans 14 amino acids. The CDR3 loop reads CASRGGGGRPEQYF. For the CDR3, the DNA is TGTGCCAGCAGAGGGGGCGGCGGGCGCCCCGAGCAGTACTTC.

For this clonotype: Relative to the germline gene, one junction end is altered; a read error may explain this. V usage is TRBV5-1 and J usage is TRBJ1-6; 10 bases align to TRBD1. CDR1 is SGHRS and CDR2 is YFSETQ in the germline V gene. CDR3 length: 16 amino acids. The CDR3 sequence is CASSLEGQGINSPLNF. The CDR3 DNA reads as TGCGCCAGCAGCTTGGAGGGACAGGGGATCAATTCACCCCTCAACTTT.

This clonotype was picked up many times. The V gene is TRBV6-6, the J gene TRBJ1-6; D ambiguous. The CDR3 runs to 14 residues. V lost 2 bases, J lost 8 bases, and 10 bases lay in between. CDR1 and CDR2 (germline): MNHNY, SVGAGI (reference sequence). CDR3 region: CASSYELLHSPLHF. The CDR3 DNA reads TGTGCCAGCAGTTACGAGTTACTACATTCACCCCTCCACTTT.

This chain uses TRBV5-6 with TRBJ1-2; D possibly corresponds to TRBD1 (5 bases). The V gene's germline CDR1 is SGHDT and CDR2 YYEEEE. This CDR3 spans 13 amino acids. V dropped 5 bases and J dropped 4 bases, with 12 bases sitting between them. The CDR3 region is CASSGGDSYGYTF. The CDR3 nucleotides read TGTGCCAGCAGTGGGGGGGACTCCTATGGCTACACCTTC.